This T cell receptor beta chain was captured by sequencing in a study of blood T cell repertoires in COVID-19. At the level of the study: There were acute and convalescent COVID-19 samples, and they came from the United States, Italy and Spain. T cells, B-cell-depleted T cells, or PBMCs provided the cDNA or gDNA that served as material.

Original methodology: Reference gene primer amplification gave estimated nucleated cell counts. Sequencing was performed with immunoSEQ multiplex PCR; in TCRdb, only in-frame clones are kept and a portion is missing. The DNA was the basis for D and trimming; V, J and clone size are from that table. The data hold some 290,000 clones, with 85% to 90% observed a single time. Seattle enrolled patients during active infection and tracked them longitudinally. Germline-derived CDR1 and CDR2 are MNHEY and SMNVEV (reference sequence). The ends were cut back, 6 bases at V and 5 bases at J, with 8 bases in the middle. The CDR3 extends over 12 amino acids.

The TCR originated in a middle-aged woman with COVID-19, enrolled during active disease. Sequencing was carried out using peripheral blood. The chain carries TRBV27 and TRBJ2-1; D might be TRBD1 (5 bases). In DNA, the CDR3 is TGTGCCAGCAGAGTCAGGGACAATGAGCAGTTCTTC. Translated: CASRVRDNEQFF.